This T cell receptor beta chain was found in a study of blood T cell repertoires in COVID-19. On the study more broadly: COVID-19 samples from acute and convalescent phases originated in the United States, Italy and Spain. T cells, B-cell-depleted T cells, or PBMCs provided the cDNA or gDNA that served as material.

The sample holds a few counts of this clone. Original processing methods: Amplification from reference gene primers served as the basis for estimated nucleated cell counts. Repertoires were generated with immunoSEQ multiplex PCR, while TCRdb's copy carries only in-frame clones and drops some. Clone size and V and J calls were adopted from that table, with D and trimming inferred from the DNA. Here the sample spans 90,000 or so clones, over 65% being singletons. The CDR3 has 15 residues. V dropped 2 bases and J dropped 6; count of bases not matched to a gene: 4. Germline CDR1 and CDR2: SEHNR and FQNEAQ (reference sequence).

The sample was peripheral blood. The J gene is TRBJ2-2, the V gene TRBV7-9; 9 nucleotides line up with TRBD2. The TCR comes from a human donor in a cohort sampled during active COVID-19. CDR3 sequence (DNA): TGTGCCAGCAGCTTATCCGGGACTAGCCCCGGGGAGCTGTTTTTT. Protein sequence: CASSLSGTSPGELFF.